Listed below are T cell receptor beta chains from one sample, sequenced in a study of T cell responses to AZD1222 COVID-19 vaccine. The data were produced by immunoSEQ multiplex PCR, yet TCRdb's version contains in-frame clones alone and is incomplete. The sample lists about 92,000 clones; 65% to 90% were seen once. The sample here was peripheral blood, taken on day 0 of AZD1222 vaccination. These receptors originate from an adult in good health. Both conserved end residues are trimmed from each CDR3. Fields, in order: V gene, CDR3 protein.

V: TRBV14
CDR3: ASRRTANTEAF

V: TRBV7-2
CDR3: ASSLWPGEGNTIY

V: TRBV19
CDR3: ASSIEGLNQPQH

V: TRBV9
CDR3: ASSVEDGPSGNTIY

V: TRBV19
CDR3: ASSPQGGDYGYT

V: TRBV30
CDR3: AWSNKGGNTEAF

V: TRBV6-5
CDR3: ASSRLAGGPDEQF

V: TRBV5-5
CDR3: ASSLTSDQETQY

V: TRBV20-1
CDR3: SATYQETQY

V: TRBV5-1
CDR3: ASSSGTGGSYEQY

V: TRBV7-2
CDR3: ASSLAATSGQETQY

V: TRBV18
CDR3: ASSPQVKEQY

V: TRBV27
CDR3: ASSLLTVNSPLH

V: TRBV6-5
CDR3: ASSYGGADTEAF

V: TRBV2
CDR3: ASSERSKGGYT

V: TRBV2
CDR3: ASSHRGVGFFVGTQY

V: TRBV27
CDR3: ASSLRGPTGELF

V: TRBV7-3
CDR3: ASSTDGTDTQY

V: TRBV6-6
CDR3: ASSPDRSYGYT

V: TRBV10-3
CDR3: AISDLGRVETQY

V: TRBV5-1
CDR3: ASSLGLAVYEQY

V: TRBV10-2
CDR3: ASRGGQGNNEQF

V: TRBV10-3
CDR3: AIRQRDQEQY

V: TRBV3-1/TRBV3-2
CDR3: ASSQGVTDSMKY

V: TRBV6-5
CDR3: ASSFAGRTEAF

V: TRBV3-1/TRBV3-2
CDR3: ASSKGLAVSYEQY

V: TRBV18
CDR3: ASSPGARDTGELF

V: TRBV12-3/TRBV12-4
CDR3: ASGGTDYQPQH

V: TRBV19
CDR3: ASSIVASGRNEQF

V: TRBV19
CDR3: ASSIRFGGGGELF

V: TRBV3-1/TRBV3-2
CDR3: ASSRGNGYT

V: TRBV20-1
CDR3: SASAPGQGAYEQY

V: TRBV7-2
CDR3: ASSPGQGTGELF

V: TRBV27
CDR3: ASSIRGNEQF

V: TRBV19
CDR3: ASSIDRAVGNSPLH

V: TRBV5-1
CDR3: ASSLGISGHYVDTEAF

V: TRBV5-8
CDR3: ASIYSSGALSGANVLT

V: TRBV7-9
CDR3: ASSFQGANTGELF

V: TRBV7-9
CDR3: ASSLDLNTIY

V: TRBV21-1
CDR3: ASSKAGGNTIY

V: TRBV7-7
CDR3: ASSSNMNTEAF

V: TRBV7-2
CDR3: ASSVSYEQY

V: TRBV10-3
CDR3: AISPGTGNTGELF

V: TRBV28
CDR3: ASSLGLAGQETQY

V: TRBV6-5
CDR3: ASTLAPEWAPLH

V: TRBV3-1/TRBV3-2
CDR3: ASSQDRGTAQETQY

V: TRBV27
CDR3: ASSLTQLAGPVTDTQY

V: TRBV3-1/TRBV3-2
CDR3: ASSSGYNEQF